The TCR beta chain under discussion was sequenced for a study of radiotherapy plus CTLA-4 blockade in lung cancer. Overall study: Patients showed objective responses in 15% to 20% of cases and disease control in just over 30%. Whole-study results and caveats: The best prediction of response reportedly came from early blood T cell clone dynamics, with interferon-beta. In blood, TCR clones derived from the tumor expanded after radiotherapy plus ipilimumab.

This CDR3 is built from 13 residues. Per the germline V gene, CDR1 is SGHKS and CDR2 is YYEKEE (reference sequence). V dropped 5 bases and J dropped 1 base, with 8 bases sitting between them. About this clone itself: The antigen is undetermined.

Lung cancer patients with chemo-refractory metastatic non-small-cell disease were given focal radiation plus CTLA-4 blockade with ipilimumab. Produced via immunoSEQ multiplex PCR; TCRdb's table is partial and in-frame only. Here the sample spans about 73,000 clones, roughly 84% being singletons. The starting material was peripheral blood, obtained from a patient treated with radiotherapy plus ipilimumab. The chain joins TRBV5-5 to TRBJ2-3; the D gene could be TRBD1 or TRBD2 (5 bases each). This TCR derives from a human donor with non-small cell lung cancer that progressed on radiotherapy plus ipilimumab. Here the CDR3 DNA reads TGTGCCAGCAGTCAGGGAGGCACAGATACGCAGTATTTT. Translated, it gives CASSQGGTDTQYF.